This entry lists 12 T cell receptor beta chains sequenced from one sample in a study of T cell changes during pregnancy in multiple sclerosis. Some clones are missing from TCRdb's copy, which holds only in-frame ones; the method was immunoSEQ multiplex PCR. The sample has over 80,000 clones, just over 90% seen once; the top ten hold around 0.76%. The sequencing used peripheral blood, collected in the second trimester of pregnancy. These TCRs come from a female donor in good health, enrolled as a control in a pregnancy study.

This chain links TRBV29-1 with TRBJ1-1; tentative D call: TRBD1 (5 bases). Per the germline V gene, CDR1 is SQVTM and CDR2 is ANQGSEA. Trimming cost V 7 bases and J 4 bases, with 10 bases left between them. This CDR3 is built from 11 residues. DNA of the CDR3: TGCAGCGGGGGTGGGGCCACTGAAGCTTTCTTT. Translation gives CSGGGATEAFF.

This sequence joins TRBV29-1 and TRBJ2-3; 14 bases align to TRBD2. Trimming took 7 bases from V and 5 from J; bases not matched to a gene: 5. The length of the CDR3 is 14 residues. Per the germline V gene, CDR1 is SQVTM and CDR2 is ANQGSEA. The CDR3 region is CSATGTSGGDTQYF. Written as DNA, the CDR3 is TGCAGCGCTACGGGGACTAGCGGGGGAGATACGCAGTATTTT.

This clone was observed a single time. V gene TRBV5-1 combines with J gene TRBJ2-6; TRBD1 aligns across 8 bases. Germline V gene lookup returns CDR1 SGHRS and CDR2 YFSETQ. The CDR3 contains 20 residues. J gave up 0 bases and V 4 bases, and 15 bases lay outside the gene matches. The CDR3 coding sequence is TGCGCCAGCAGCCCATACCCAAGACAGGGGACTTCCTCTGGGGCCAACGTCCTGACTTTC. Translating gives CASSPYPRQGTSSGANVLTF.

V gene TRBV6-6 combines with J gene TRBJ1-5; 8 bases fit TRBD1. This CDR3 is built from 14 residues. With V trimmed by 7 bases and J by 5 bases, 7 bases remained unmatched. Germline CDR1 reads MNHNY; CDR2 reads SVGAGI (reference sequence). The CDR3 spells CASIQGQGDQPQHF. Written as DNA, the CDR3 is TGTGCCAGCATCCAAGGACAGGGCGATCAGCCCCAGCATTTT.

This clone was picked up one time. V usage is TRBV5-6 and J usage is TRBJ1-5; 9 bases map to TRBD1. V shed 0 bases and J 10 bases; nucleotides not matched to a gene: 8. The CDR3 is made up of 15 amino acids. Germline V gene sequence: CDR1 SGHDT, CDR2 YYEEEE. The CDR3 region is CASSLVGDRDYPQHF. CDR3 nucleotides: TGTGCCAGCAGCTTGGTGGGGGACAGGGACTATCCCCAGCATTTT.

The chain is built from TRBV19 and TRBJ1-3; D not certain. This CDR3 comprises 17 residues. Germline V CDR1 and CDR2: LNHDA, SQIVND (reference sequence). V was cut by 1 base and J by 0 bases, with 13 bases left in between. CDR3 in DNA: TGTGCCAGTAGTATAGTAGCCGGAGCCAGCTCTGGAAACACCATATATTTT. This sequence encodes CASSIVAGASSGNTIYF.

This rearrangement joins TRBV11-2 to TRBJ2-7; possible D gene TRBD1, 5 bases. The length of the CDR3 is 13 residues. Germline V lookup: CDR1 SGHAT, CDR2 FQNNGV. Trimming took off 3 bases at V and 3 bases at J, with 9 bases between the two ends. CDR3 nucleotides: TGTGCCAGCAGCTTGGACACGGACTACGAGCAGTACTTC. This translates into CASSLDTDYEQYF.

This clone is labeled medium-sized. CDR3 region: CASSPTNRGGYYNEQFF. The CDR3 nucleotides are TGTGCCAGCAGCCCTACTAACCGGGGGGGCTACTACAATGAGCAGTTCTTC. The rearrangement uses TRBV9 and TRBJ2-1; TRBD2 aligns across 8 bases. The CDR3 is 17 amino acids. CDR1 and CDR2 from the germline V gene are SGDLS and YYNGEE. V dropped 4 bases and J dropped 3; count of bases not matched to a gene: 12.

The chain has TRBV6-5 and TRBJ1-1, with 7 bases that match TRBD1. The CDR3 contains 11 residues. With V trimmed by 6 bases and J by 10 bases, 5 bases remained unmatched. Germline V lookup: CDR1 MNHEY, CDR2 SVGAGI. CDR3 nucleotides: TGTGCCAGCAGATTGACAGGGCGAGCTTTCTTT. Translated, it gives CASRLTGRAFF.

The J gene is TRBJ2-7, the V gene TRBV18, with TRBD1 matching 7 bases. There are 14 residues in the CDR3. J lost 3 bases, V lost 3 bases, and 5 bases had no gene match. Germline CDR1 reads KGHSH; CDR2 reads LQKENI. CDR3 amino acids: CASSPRDSSYEQYF. The CDR3 nucleotides read TGTGCCAGCTCACCCCGGGACAGTAGCTACGAGCAGTACTTC.

This chain uses TRBV19 with TRBJ2-6; D not certain. With 4 bases removed from V and 0 bases from J, the gap between germline ends came to 4 bases. This CDR3 is built from 14 residues. Germline V gives CDR1 LNHDA, CDR2 SQIVND (reference sequence). The CDR3 is CASSTRSGANVLTF. The CDR3 DNA reads as TGTGCCAGTAGTACCCGCTCTGGGGCCAACGTCCTGACTTTC.

CDR3 DNA: TGTGCCAGCAGTCGAGACAGGGTGAACACTGAAGCTTTCTTT. Translating gives CASSRDRVNTEAFF. This chain links TRBV6-5 with TRBJ1-1, with 7 nucleotides matching TRBD1. Losses at the gene ends were 5 bases for V and 0 bases for J; bases not matched to a gene: 3. CDR1 and CDR2 (germline): MNHEY, SVGAGI. There are 14 residues in the CDR3.